Sequencing of this T cell receptor (beta chain) was carried out in a study of T-cell reconstitution after alpha-beta-depleted transplantation in children (dated by TCRdb to about 2016). With respect to the entire study: Using TCR repertoire profiling, the study followed T-cell immune reconstitution in a quantitative way in children after TCRalphabeta/CD19-depleted allogeneic hematopoietic cell transplantation.

Study-wide findings and limitations: The apparently early alphabetaT-cell count recovery about two months after transplant was reportedly dependent on only several hundred rapidly expanded clones derived from non-depleted graft cells. The frequencies of hyperexpanded clones fell over the following months, and after one year, T-cell counts and TCRbeta diversity were mostly attributed to newly produced T cells. In some patients, the high TCRbeta diversity seen at day 60 was put down to recipient T cells and intrathymic progenitors that had survived conditioning.

This clonotype occurred many times. Its target antigen remains unknown. No base quality information exists; no much larger clone differs at one position. Library generation was performed with PCR. Sequencing used an Illumina HiSeq 2500. TCR libraries were prepared with molecular barcoding, using unique molecular identifiers to normalize TCRbeta repertoire quantification. TCRdb reanalyzed the raw reads on its own, using fastp at Q25 for trimming and MiXCR for clone calling, and kept in-frame beta chains. For every CDR3 protein sequence, its rows merge into one entry that carries the most common genes and DNA. The sample table lists 250,000 or so distinct CDR3 sequences, under 9.5% of them with a count of one. 5% to 8% of the sample lies in the top ten. Measured from the cysteine to the phenylalanine, the CDR3 is 15 residues long. The kept DNA is CDR3 alone, 45 bases in frame from the first base. The germline V gene supplies CDR1 SGHTA and CDR2 FQGTGA. V loses 3 bases of germline sequence and J loses 4 bases, and the interval between the two ends is 13 bases.

The treatment or condition label here, explained by the study, means: allogeneic hematopoietic cell transplantation with graft depleted of TCRalphabeta T cells and CD19 B cells. Transplant recipients were children who received TCRalphabeta/CD19-depleted allogeneic hematopoietic cell grafts. The V and J segments used are TRBV7-3 and TRBJ2-1, with TRBD2 tentatively as D gene (6 bases match). The specimen was PBMCs, mostly from graft donor cells, collected 180 days after TCRalphabeta/CD19-depleted stem cell transplant. The clonotype comes from a male patient younger than 18 who had a stem cell transplant for acute lymphoblastic leukemia, so the T cells may come from the graft donor. This receptor has the CDR3 CASSFLGGVYNEQFF. The DNA sequence is as follows: TGTGCCAGCAGCTTCCTCGGAGGGGTGTACAATGAGCAGTTCTTC.